This T cell receptor beta chain was sequenced during a study of T cells of healthy individuals. TCRdb processed the 5' RACE reads anew with MiXCR; each CDR3 protein has one entry. Of 50,000 to 55,000 distinct CDR3 sequences listed, under 15% were seen once; the top ten hold about 16%. This clonotype was detected only a few times. This CDR3 has 16 amino acids. Germline lookup yields CDR1 SGHAT and CDR2 FQNNGV. With 2 bases clipped from V and 2 bases from J, the junction kept 6 bases outside the gene matches. This clonotype was obtained from a human donor in good health. This rearrangement joins TRBV11-2 to TRBJ2-5, with TRBD1 matching 9 bases. The CDR3 nucleotides read TGTGCCAGCAGCTTAACAGGGGGCCTGTCTCAAGAGACCCAGTACTTC. This translates into CASSLTGGLSQETQYF.